This T cell receptor beta chain was sequenced during a study of OX40 agonist ivuxolimab in advanced cancers. Turning to the overall study: Ivuxolimab, which targeted the costimulatory receptor OX40 (CD134), was an agonistic, fully human IgG2 monoclonal antibody. Intravenous ivuxolimab was administered to patients every 2 weeks at six dose levels: 0.01, 0.1, 0.3, 1.5, 3 and 10 mg/kg. Among the approximately 54 dose-escalation patients, approximately 20 had hepatocellular carcinoma, roughly 15 melanoma, 9 renal cell carcinoma and 9 head and neck cancer. A male proportion of around 81% and a mean age of around 60 years, ranging from about 20 to 80, were recorded for the dose-escalation cohort. Patients were allowed to have had prior anti-PD-1, anti-PD-L1 or anti-CTLA-4 therapy, and around 37% of the dose-escalation patients had previously received checkpoint inhibitors. Partial responses occurred in three dose-escalation patients, of whom one had hepatocellular carcinoma and two had cutaneous melanoma. The purpose of peripheral TCRbeta sequencing was to test whether ivuxolimab changed TCR sequence diversity and led to clonal T-cell expansion. The paper covers the monotherapy dose-escalation part of the phase I ivuxolimab trial, which included N ≈ 50 patients.

Note on this clone: No antigen is known for it. No quality values exist for individual bases; no much larger clone is one base distant.

Trimming removed 4 bases from V and 1 base from J, leaving 19 bases between the germline ends. Counted from cysteine to phenylalanine, this CDR3 has 17 amino acids. This entry keeps only the CDR3 DNA: 51 bases, framed from base 1. The germline V gene supplies CDR1 SGHTA and CDR2 FQGNSA. Genomic DNA was isolated from the sorted cells so that the TCRbeta CDR3 region could be sequenced. The immunoSEQ Assay was used to sequence the TCRbeta CDR3 regions. TCRdb's version of the immuneACCESS table is confined to in-frame rearrangements and falls short of the full clone set. An unresolved V gene accounts for under half of the shortfall where checked; the remainder is of unknown origin. Within this sample are over 10,000 clones, with approximately 90% of them counted one time only. Clones ranked in the top ten supply roughly 74% of the sample. The paper's findings and limits, for the study overall: At doses of 0.1 to 3.0 mg/kg, clonal expansion of both CD4+ and CD8+ T cells in blood was seen between baseline and week 6. After ivuxolimab, expanded clones were on average more numerous among CD8+ T cells than among CD4+ T cells. The antigen specificity of the peripheral T cells that underwent clonal expansion was not determined. Low levels of normalized T-cell clonal expansion were also shown by some nonresponding patients. In the 0.1-3.0 mg/kg groups, partial responders were among the patients with the lowest normalized peripheral clonal expansion, particularly in CD8+ T cells.

Patients with autoimmune disease history or receiving systemic immunosuppression were excluded from the trial. In every dose cohort, peripheral blood was drawn for TCR sequencing at baseline, cycle 4 day 1, and cycle 7 day 1. Samples came from an open-label, multicenter, first-in-human phase I dose-escalation trial of ivuxolimab. Adults with locally advanced or metastatic melanoma, renal cell carcinoma, hepatocellular carcinoma or head and neck squamous cell carcinoma were enrolled in the trial. Before TCR sequencing, CD4+ T cells and CD8+ T cells from peripheral blood were sorted into separate populations.

This TCR came from an adult with an advanced solid tumor such as melanoma, head and neck, liver or kidney cancer. This chain joins TRBV7-2 to TRBJ2-5; no D segment can be confidently identified. Here the sequenced sample was CD4+ or CD8+ T cells sorted from blood, taken in a trial of the OX40 agonist ivuxolimab. The nucleotide sequence reads TGTGCCAGCAGCTCGAAGATTTTTAGGCCGTTCCAAGAGACCCAGTACTTC. Translated, this gives CASSSKIFRPFQETQYF.